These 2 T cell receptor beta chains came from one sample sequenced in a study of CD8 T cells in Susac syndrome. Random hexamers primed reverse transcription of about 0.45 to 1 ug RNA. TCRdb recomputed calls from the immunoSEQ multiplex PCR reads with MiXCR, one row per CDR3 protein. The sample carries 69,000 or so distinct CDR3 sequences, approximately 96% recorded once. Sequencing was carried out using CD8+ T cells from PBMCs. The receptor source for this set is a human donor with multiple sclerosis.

The CDR3 coding sequence is TGTGCCAGCAGTTTATCAGGGAATTCACCCCTCCACTTT. This sequence encodes CASSLSGNSPLHF. The rearrangement joins TRBV27 to TRBJ1-6; D is unclear. CDR1 MNHEY and CDR2 SMNVEV come from the germline V gene (reference sequence). The CDR3 is made up of 13 amino acids. The V end was cut by 0 bases, the J end by 7 bases, with 4 bases between.

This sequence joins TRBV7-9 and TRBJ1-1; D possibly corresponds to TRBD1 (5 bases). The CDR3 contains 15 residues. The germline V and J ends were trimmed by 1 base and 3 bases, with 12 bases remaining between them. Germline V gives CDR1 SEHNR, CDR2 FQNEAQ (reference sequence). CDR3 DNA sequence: TGTGCCAGCAGCTTAGAGGGCAGGGATCACACTGAAGCTTTCTTT. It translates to CASSLEGRDHTEAFF.